The table lists the clone carrying this T cell receptor beta chain with a few counts. The data belong to a study of T cells in Graves' hyperthyroidism and ophthalmopathy. The CDR3 extends over 18 amino acids. Germline values: CDR1 MNHEY, CDR2 SVGEGT. Trimming removed 2 bases from V and 1 base from J; junction bases left unmatched: 8. The study included ophthalmopathy patients with Clinical Activity Score at least 3, NOSPECS grade at least 4 and duration under 3 months. There were TCR beta CDR3 regions amplified from RNA transcripts. HTBI primers drove first-round RT-PCR of the TCR CDR3. TCRdb re-analysed the multiplex PCR reads in MiXCR, keeping a single row per CDR3 protein. The top ten clones hold approximately 54% of a sample with about 460,000 distinct CDR3 sequences, about 20% of them seen once.

This receptor was identified in a woman aged 65 to 85 with Graves' ophthalmopathy. The chain recombines TRBV6-2 or TRBV6-3 with TRBJ2-2, with 9 bases that match TRBD2. The source material was blood. CDR3 loop: CASSYLASGMENTGELFF. CDR3 in DNA: TGTGCCAGCAGTTACCTGGCTAGCGGGATGGAGAACACCGGGGAGCTGTTTTTT.